This T cell receptor beta chain comes out of a study of blood T cell repertoires in COVID-19. About the study: From the United States, Italy and Spain came samples of acute and convalescent COVID-19. The cDNA or gDNA used as material had been derived from T cells, B-cell-depleted T cells, or PBMCs.

The germline CDR1 and CDR2 sequences are SNHLY and FYNNEI. The CDR3 sequence is 14 residues long. V was pared by 4 bases and J by 1 base, with 8 bases between. Under the authors' procedure: Researchers report that nucleated cell counts were estimated from reference gene primer amplification. The method was immunoSEQ multiplex PCR; TCRdb's version includes in-frame clones alone and lacks a portion of them. V, J and clone size reflect that table, while D and trimming were determined from the DNA. In the table there are roughly 250,000 clones, approximately 84% of which are singletons. This clonotype originated in a human donor in a cohort sampled during active COVID-19. The chain has TRBV2 and TRBJ1-3, with no clear D. Sequenced input: peripheral blood. CDR3 residues: CASSARGSGNTIYF. CDR3 sequence (DNA): TGTGCCAGCAGTGCCCGGGGATCTGGAAACACCATATATTTT.